This T cell receptor (beta chain) was sequenced during a study of regulatory T cells in long-lasting Graves disease. Time point reported: newly diagnosed GD, antithyroid drugs for less than 3 months. The TCR library was made from RNA that had been extracted from PBMCs in TRIzol. Trimming shortened V by 4 bases and J by 6 bases, and 16 bases separated the two germline ends. The CDR3 contains 15 residues. Germline V CDR1 and CDR2: LGHDT, YNNKEL (reference sequence). Both iRepertoire HTBI primers and Arm-PCR of CDR3 regions were used to build the TCR beta libraries. TCRdb reprocessed the multiplex PCR reads via MiXCR and lists one record per CDR3 protein. The data show about half a million distinct CDR3 sequences, with 12% seen just once and around 10% held by the top ten. This clonotype has a count of ten or more. The same data also contributed to another study, on T cells in Graves' hyperthyroidism and ophthalmopathy.

The sequence was collected from a woman between 25 and 40 years old with Graves disease. The chain carries TRBV3-1 and TRBJ2-1; the D call may be TRBD1 or TRBD2 (5 bases each). The sample here was peripheral blood mononuclear cells (PBMCs), taken at new diagnosis, from a patient treated with antithyroid drugs. CDR3 nucleotide sequence: TGTGCCAGCAGCCCGGGACCGCTCAGGGCCAATGAGCAGTTCTTC. Its protein product is CASSPGPLRANEQFF.